Below are 22 T cell receptor beta chains sequenced from a single sample in a study of T cell changes during pregnancy in multiple sclerosis. TCRdb's copy holds only in-frame clones and misses some; the assay was immunoSEQ multiplex PCR. The table lists around 20,000 clones, approximately 90% of them singletons. The specimen comprised CD4+ T cells from peripheral blood mononuclear cells, sampled in the first trimester of pregnancy. All receptors come from a female donor in good health, enrolled as a control in a pregnancy study.

The V call is TRBV5-4, the J call TRBJ2-2; 7 positions match TRBD1. Trimming took 0 bases from V and 5 from J; bases not matched to a gene: 7. The germline CDR1 and CDR2 sequences are SGHNT and YYREEE (reference sequence). This CDR3 has 16 amino acids. DNA of the CDR3: TGTGCCAGCAGCTTGGCCCGGGACAGACGAACCGGGGAGCTGTTTTTT. Protein sequence: CASSLARDRRTGELFF.

The gene calls are TRBV5-1 and TRBJ2-5, with D perhaps matching TRBD2 (6 bases). The germline V gene has CDR1 SGHRS and CDR2 YFSETQ. The CDR3 is 14 amino acids. V lost 4 bases to trimming and J lost 1 base, with 11 bases between them. Here the CDR3 reads CASSRTGSQETQYF. The CDR3 nucleotides are TGCGCCAGCAGCCGGACCGGGAGCCAAGAGACCCAGTACTTC.

With regard to this clone: This could be a read error, since a much larger clone is one nucleotide away. This chain links TRBV2 with TRBJ1-6; TRBD1 might be the D (5 bases). Germline V gene sequence: CDR1 SNHLY, CDR2 FYNNEI. This CDR3 is 14 amino acids long. The CDR3 loop is CASIAGPGGSPPHF. For the CDR3, the DNA is TGTGCCAGCATAGCGGGCCCTGGGGGTTCACCCCCCCACTTT.

The chain employs TRBV18 and TRBJ2-1; 9 bases map to TRBD1. Germline CDR1 is KGHSH and CDR2 is LQKENI. V trimming: 0 bases; J trimming: 4 bases; junction bases outside the gene matches: 7. The CDR3 extends over 17 amino acids. The CDR3 reads CASSPPVGGQGYNEQFF. CDR3 bases: TGTGCCAGCTCACCACCGGTAGGCGGACAGGGGTACAATGAGCAGTTCTTC.

DNA of the CDR3: TGTGCCAGCAGGCTCGGGGTCTCTAGCAATCAGCCCCAGCATTTT. Amino acids: CASRLGVSSNQPQHF. The chain uses TRBV27 and TRBJ1-5; unclear D gene. CDR3 length equals 15 residues. V lost 6 bases and J lost 0, with 12 bases in between. Germline V CDR1 and CDR2: MNHEY, SMNVEV (reference sequence).

The chain joins TRBV27 to TRBJ1-1; D is uncertain. CDR1 is MNHEY, CDR2 SMNVEV, per germline (reference sequence). Trimming removed 2 bases from V and 1 base from J, with 5 bases in between. The CDR3 spans 13 residues. The CDR3 region is CASSLKRNTEAFF. The CDR3 DNA reads TGTGCCAGCAGTTTAAAGAGGAACACTGAAGCTTTCTTT.

The V and J genes are TRBV7-9 and TRBJ2-1, with TRBD2 as a possible D gene (5 bases). This CDR3 has 15 residues. Germline CDR1 and CDR2: SEHNR and FQNEAQ (reference sequence). V was cut by 5 bases and J by 2 bases, with 13 bases left in between. CDR3 sequence reads: CASSRRGLTYNEQFF. As DNA, the CDR3 is TGTGCCAGCAGCCGGCGAGGGCTTACCTACAATGAGCAGTTCTTC.

The chain links TRBV4-3 to TRBJ1-6; TRBD1 is a possible D gene (5 bases). V was shortened by 0 bases and J by 9 bases, with 12 bases between the two germline ends. This CDR3 spans 15 amino acids. CDR1 is LGHNA, CDR2 YSLEER, per germline. CDR3 nucleotides: TGCGCCAGCAGCCAAGATGCAGGGTGGGGTTCACCCCTCCACTTT. This encodes CASSQDAGWGSPLHF.

The chain combines TRBV9 with TRBJ2-1, with TRBD2 matching over 9 bases. V shed 1 base, J shed 4 bases, and the junction held 6 bases outside the gene matches. The CDR3 is 16 amino acids. From germline, CDR1 is SGDLS and CDR2 YYNGEE. CDR3 sequence (DNA): TGTGCCAGCAGCGTACGGAGCGGGGGGATATACAATGAGCAGTTCTTC. It is translated as CASSVRSGGIYNEQFF.

The V and J genes are TRBV30 and TRBJ1-1; TRBD1 matches 7 bases. The ends lost 7 bases at V and 0 bases at J; junction bases unmatched: 2. CDR1 GTSNPN and CDR2 SVGIG come from the germline V gene (reference sequence). The CDR3 sequence is 12 residues long. The DNA for the CDR3 is TGTGCCTTGGGACAGATGAACACTGAAGCTTTCTTT. Its translation: CALGQMNTEAFF.

The chain carries TRBV5-1 and TRBJ2-7; the match to TRBD2 covers 11 bases. The CDR3 length is 16 residues. V shed 4 bases and J 6 bases; nucleotides not matched to a gene: 12. The germline V gene has CDR1 SGHRS and CDR2 YFSETQ. CDR3 DNA: TGCGCCAGCAGCCCCTTAGCGGGAGGGGCCATACGCGAGCAGTACTTC. It translates to CASSPLAGGAIREQYF.

This clone is a singleton in its sample. This rearrangement joins TRBV11-2 to TRBJ2-7, with 7 bases identical to TRBD2. Per germline, CDR1 SGHAT and CDR2 FQNNGV. V was clipped by 5 bases and J by 2 bases; unmatched bases: 9. The CDR3 sequence is 15 residues long. The CDR3 here is CASSPNWGGAYEQYF. In DNA, the CDR3 is TGTGCCAGCAGCCCAAATTGGGGGGGGGCCTACGAGCAGTACTTC.

The chain recombines TRBV6-5 with TRBJ2-1; tentatively, D is TRBD2 (6 bases). The germline CDR1 and CDR2 sequences are MNHEY and SVGAGI. This CDR3 is 14 amino acids long. V gave up 7 bases and J gave up 5 bases, with 15 bases separating them. The CDR3 spells CASTGISGHNEQFF. The CDR3 DNA reads TGTGCCAGCACCGGGATTAGCGGTCACAATGAGCAGTTCTTC.

This rearrangement joins TRBV19 to TRBJ2-7; tentative D call: TRBD2 (6 bases). The CDR3 spans 15 residues. Germline-derived CDR1 and CDR2 are LNHDA and SQIVND (reference sequence). V lost 1 base and J 1 base, leaving 11 bases between the germline ends. The CDR3 DNA reads as TGTGCCAGTAGTATAGTTGCGGGGTCGTCCTACGAGCAGTACTTC. Translating gives CASSIVAGSSYEQYF.

The chain links TRBV4-3 to TRBJ2-3, with TRBD2 matching 8 bases. The junction had 7 bases not matched to a gene; V was cut back by 0 bases and J by 5 bases. Germline V gene data show CDR1 as LGHNA and CDR2 as YSLEER. The CDR3 has 16 residues. The CDR3 bases are TGCGCCAGCAGCCAAGATACGGGGGGGCGGAGAGATACGCAGTATTTT. Its translation: CASSQDTGGRRDTQYF.

This rearrangement joins TRBV6-5 to TRBJ2-5; 9 nucleotides line up with TRBD2. Germline CDR1 is MNHEY and CDR2 is SVGAGI. The V and J ends lost 8 bases and 5 bases, in that order; junction bases with no gene match: 12. This CDR3 region has 15 residues. The CDR3 loop reads CASGGIAGVGETQYF. In DNA form, the CDR3 reads TGTGCCAGCGGGGGGATAGCGGGAGTAGGTGAGACCCAGTACTTC.

The V call is TRBV6-1, the J call TRBJ1-2, with 8 bases fitting TRBD1. The CDR3 spans 13 residues. The germline V gene has CDR1 MNHNS and CDR2 SASEGT. Unmatched junction bases numbered 3, after V lost 5 bases and J lost 4 bases. CDR3 sequence: CASSRGTGYGYTF. The CDR3 coding sequence is TGTGCCAGCAGTAGGGGGACAGGCTATGGCTACACCTTC.

The rearrangement uses TRBV7-8 and TRBJ2-5; 8 nucleotides line up with TRBD2. The CDR3 totals 15 residues. From germline, CDR1 is SGHVS and CDR2 FQNEAQ. The V and J ends lost 1 base and 1 base, in that order; junction bases with no gene match: 2. CDR3 region: CASSLGTSGQETQYF. The CDR3, as DNA: TGTGCCAGCAGCTTAGGCACTAGCGGCCAAGAGACCCAGTACTTC.

This rearrangement joins TRBV29-1 to TRBJ2-7, with D possibly matching TRBD2 (6 bases). Trimming left V 0 bases short and J 0 bases short, with 12 bases between. Germline loops: CDR1 SQVTM, CDR2 ANQGSEA. The CDR3 spans 15 residues. The CDR3 DNA follows: TGCAGCGTTGAAGAGGCGGGACGGGTCTCCTACGAGCAGTACTTC. Translated: CSVEEAGRVSYEQYF.

V and J are TRBV6-5 and TRBJ2-7, with 11 bases that match TRBD1. V lost 6 bases, J lost 5 bases, and 9 bases stayed unmatched. Germline V lookup: CDR1 MNHEY, CDR2 SVGAGI. This CDR3 comprises 15 residues. CDR3 residues: CASRKTGTGGDEQYF. As DNA, the CDR3 is TGTGCCAGCAGAAAAACCGGGACAGGGGGAGACGAGCAGTACTTC.

This chain uses TRBV27 with TRBJ1-2; no clear D. The CDR3 contains 15 residues. CDR1 and CDR2 from the germline V gene are MNHEY and SMNVEV (reference sequence). Between the trimmed V and J ends, which lost 5 bases and 4 bases, there was a span of 17 bases. The DNA for the CDR3 is TGTGCCAGCAGTCACACCCACCCGGGTCCCTATGGCTACACCTTC. It translates to CASSHTHPGPYGYTF.

The rearrangement joins TRBV9 to TRBJ1-1; TRBD1 matches at 7 bases. Germline CDR1 reads SGDLS; CDR2 reads YYNGEE. The V and J ends lost 0 bases and 4 bases, in that order; junction bases with no gene match: 6. There are 15 residues in the CDR3. The chain's CDR3 is CASSVGPEGATEAFF. The CDR3 coding sequence is TGTGCCAGCAGCGTAGGCCCCGAGGGGGCCACTGAAGCTTTCTTT.